Listed here are 2 T cell receptor beta chains from one sample, sequenced in a study of blood T cell repertoires in COVID-19. Repertoires were generated with immunoSEQ multiplex PCR, while TCRdb's copy carries only in-frame clones and drops some. This table holds 300,000 or so clones, 90% found once. Sequenced: PBMCs or T cells enriched from blood (not recorded which). Receptors originate from a man between 60 and 75 years old who had recovered from COVID-19.

The V call is TRBV4-2, the J call TRBJ2-1, with D possibly matching TRBD2 (7 bases). Germline lookup yields CDR1 LGHNA and CDR2 YNFKEQ. The CDR3 length is 13 residues. V was pared by 2 bases and J by 13 bases, with 15 bases between. CDR3 bases: TGTGCCAGCAGCCAACTCGGGGGGCAGTCCCAGTTCTTC. It yields the protein CASSQLGGQSQFF.

This clone appeared once. The chain has TRBV7-6 and TRBJ2-3; the match to TRBD2 covers 12 bases. CDR1 is SGHVS and CDR2 is FNYEAQ in the germline V gene. After removal of 1 base from V and 4 bases from J, the junction contained 12 bases not matched to a gene. The CDR3 spans 19 residues. The CDR3 DNA reads TGTGCCAGCAGCTTAGGTGCTAGCGGGAGGGCCCCCAGCCCAGATACGCAGTATTTT. It yields the protein CASSLGASGRAPSPDTQYF.